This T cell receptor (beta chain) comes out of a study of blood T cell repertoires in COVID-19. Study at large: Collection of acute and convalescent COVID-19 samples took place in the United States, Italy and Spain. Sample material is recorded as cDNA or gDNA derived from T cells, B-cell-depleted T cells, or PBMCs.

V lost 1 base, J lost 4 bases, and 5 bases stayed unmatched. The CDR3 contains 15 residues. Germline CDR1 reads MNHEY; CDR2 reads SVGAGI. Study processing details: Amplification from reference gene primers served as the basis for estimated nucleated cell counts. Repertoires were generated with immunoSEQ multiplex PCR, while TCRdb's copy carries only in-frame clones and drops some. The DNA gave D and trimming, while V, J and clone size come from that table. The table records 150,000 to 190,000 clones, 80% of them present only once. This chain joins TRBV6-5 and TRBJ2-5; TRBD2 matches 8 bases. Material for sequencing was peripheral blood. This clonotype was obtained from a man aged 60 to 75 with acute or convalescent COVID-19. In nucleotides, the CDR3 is TGTGCCAGCAGTTACTGGGACGGGAGGGGAGAGACCCAGTACTTC. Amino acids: CASSYWDGRGETQYF.